This T cell receptor (beta chain) was sequenced for a study of CXCR3-negative and CXCR3-positive naive CD8 T cells. Points from the study as a whole: CXCR3-expressing naive cells carried TRB CDR3s more hydrophobic than those of CXCR3-negative naive cells.

Germline assignment: CDR1 MNHNY and CDR2 SVGAGI (reference sequence). The CDR3 runs to 22 residues. Through 5' RACE with UMI labels, the TRB cDNA libraries were prepared. TCRdb derives one entry per CDR3 protein from the 5' RACE reads, leaving out DNA. The repertoire shows about 120,000 distinct CDR3 sequences; the top ten hold under 0.75%. A remark on this clonotype: What it binds is unknown.

This chain joins TRBV6-6 and TRBJ2-1; TCRdb's assignment of TRBD1 cannot be checked, as there is no DNA. The sequence derives from a human donor in good health. Some clones in this sample may be carry-over from other donors' samples. Sequenced material: naive CXCR3+ CD8+ T cells from blood. Subset specified: CD45RO-CCR7+CD27+CD95- naive CD8+ T cells expressing CXCR3 (TNR3+). CDR3: CASSYSQDRGLLELEPYNEQFF.